The present entry profiles one TCR beta chain with its context. Its specificity is not known. This record belongs to a study of blood T cells in healthy people across ages. Overall study results and limits: CMV status of donors was not determined, possibly confounding expanded clonotype changes. Observed TCR beta diversity per million T cells went down as age went up. This fall followed a roughly linear course with age. When set beside aged donors, long-lived donors presented more naive CD4+ cells and higher diversity.

A minimum of 7 million PBMCs was isolated per sample. Primed by a sample-barcoded 5' primer and a J-beta primer mix, a second PCR proceeded for about 6 to 12 cycles. Each CDR3 protein is one row after TCRdb ran MiXCR on the 5' RACE reads. This table holds 1,500,000 or so distinct CDR3 sequences, under 55% found once. The clonotype originates from a woman aged 18-29 years in good health. The sequenced sample consisted of blood.

The CDR3 DNA sequence: TGCGCCAGCAGCCAAGAGACAGGGGACTATAATTCACCCCTCCACTTT. Translated: CASSQETGDYNSPLHF. V gene TRBV4-1 combines with J gene TRBJ1-6, with TRBD1 matching over 8 bases. The CDR3 covers 16 residues. V lost 0 bases to trimming and J lost 3 bases; unmatched junction nucleotides: 1. Germline assignment: CDR1 MGHRA and CDR2 YSYEKL.